This T cell receptor beta chain appears in the sequencing data of a study of blood T cell repertoires in COVID-19. The V end lost 2 bases, the J end lost 10 bases, and 15 bases lay between the germline ends. The V gene's germline CDR1 is SGHVS and CDR2 FQNEAQ. This CDR3 has 15 amino acids. Only in-frame clones appear in the TCRdb table, and some are missing; sequencing was by immunoSEQ multiplex PCR. The sample holds about 59,000 clones, around 70% seen once. Material: peripheral blood. The TCR originated in a woman in her 70s with acute or convalescent COVID-19. V gene TRBV7-8 combines with J gene TRBJ1-6; the D is unclear. The CDR3 loop is CASSLTGGKESPLHF. CDR3 coding DNA: TGTGCCAGCAGCTTAACCGGAGGAAAAGAGTCACCCCTCCACTTT. Combining the CDR3 with reference TRBV7-8 and TRBJ1-6 gives the whole variable domain GAGVSQSPRYKVAKRGQDVALRCDPISGHVSLFWYQQALGQGPEFLTYFQNEAQLDKSGLPSDRFFAERPEGSVSTLKIQRTQQEDSAVYLCASSLTGGKESPLHFGNGTRLTVT.